A single sample gave rise to the 25 T cell receptor beta chains below, sequenced in a study of cytomegalovirus exposure and HLA in healthy donors. The primer mix had 60 Vbeta and 13 Jbeta primers. The method was immunoSEQ multiplex PCR; TCRdb's version includes in-frame clones alone and lacks a portion of them. The sample holds approximately 240,000 clones; about 89% are singletons and the top ten take 0.9% to 1.1%. Input material: PBMCs. These receptors all come from a woman aged 18-29 years in good health and CMV-seronegative.

The chain combines TRBV10-1 with TRBJ2-3, with D perhaps matching TRBD1 (6 bases). The CDR3 sequence is 11 residues long. V was clipped by 6 bases and J by 5 bases, with 6 bases between them. Germline CDR1 WNHNN, CDR2 SYGVQD (reference sequence). CDR3 sequence reads: CASRQGDTQYF. CDR3 nucleotide sequence: TGCGCCAGCAGACAGGGAGATACGCAGTATTTT.

Here the CDR3 DNA reads TGCGCCAGCAAGCTAGCGGGGGGAAAAGATACGCAGTATTTT. Translated: CASKLAGGKDTQYF. J is TRBJ2-3 and V is TRBV5-1, with 11 bases identical to TRBD2. This CDR3 is built from 14 residues. CDR1 and CDR2 from the germline V gene are SGHRS and YFSETQ. The V gene end was trimmed by 6 bases and the J gene end by 5 bases; junction bases not matched to a gene: 5.

This clone occurred once. The junction shows a germline mismatch at one end, possibly a read error. The CDR3 region has the DNA TGTTCCAGCAGCACTCTGACAGGGGGGAACACTGAAGCTTTCTTT. Translated, it gives CSSSTLTGGNTEAFF. The rearrangement joins TRBV7-9 to TRBJ1-1; 9 nucleotides agree with TRBD1. The CDR3 has 15 amino acids. The germline V gene has CDR1 SEHNR and CDR2 FQNEAQ (reference sequence).

The genes are TRBV27 and TRBJ2-7, with TRBD1 as a possible D gene (6 bases). With 4 bases removed from V and 1 base from J, the gap between germline ends came to 8 bases. CDR3 length equals 13 residues. The germline V gene has CDR1 MNHEY and CDR2 SMNVEV (reference sequence). The CDR3 loop is CASSYRDSYEQYF. In DNA form, the CDR3 reads TGTGCCAGCAGTTACAGGGATTCCTACGAGCAGTACTTC.

This sequence joins TRBV5-1 and TRBJ1-2; D is uncertain. The germline V gene has CDR1 SGHRS and CDR2 YFSETQ. The CDR3 has 13 amino acids. The germline V and J ends were trimmed by 2 bases and 4 bases, with 9 bases remaining between them. The CDR3 here is CASSLESIYGYTF. For the CDR3, the DNA is TGCGCCAGCAGCTTAGAAAGCATCTATGGCTACACCTTC. Full variable domain (missing parts from reference TRBV5-1 and TRBJ1-2): KAGVTQTPRYLIKTRGQQVTLSCSPISGHRSVSWYQQTPGQGLQFLFEYFSETQRNKGNFPGRFSGRQFSNSRSEMNVSTLELGDSALYLCASSLESIYGYTFGSGTRLTVV.

This sequence joins TRBV30 and TRBJ2-7; D is possibly TRBD1 (5 bases). Germline lookup yields CDR1 GTSNPN and CDR2 SVGIG (reference sequence). V was pared by 0 bases and J by 2 bases, with 8 bases between. CDR3 size: 13 residues. The CDR3 nucleotides read TGTGCCTGGAGTGTAATAGGGGCCTACGAGCAGTACTTC. Protein sequence: CAWSVIGAYEQYF. Filled out from reference TRBV30 and TRBJ2-7, the complete variable domain reads SQTIHQWPATLVQPVGSPLSLECTVEGTSNPNLYWYRQAAGRGLQLLFYSVGIGQISSEVPQNLSASRPQDRQFILSSKKLLLSDSGFYLCAWSVIGAYEQYFGPGTRLTVT.

The V call is TRBV4-2, the J call TRBJ2-6, with 8 nucleotides matching TRBD1. The V and J ends lost 4 bases and 1 base, in that order; junction bases with no gene match: 12. Germline CDR1 LGHNA, CDR2 YNFKEQ. The CDR3 extends over 19 amino acids. DNA of the CDR3: TGTGCCAGCAGCCCGCCCTCGGGACAGGTACTATCTGGGGCCAACGTCCTGACTTTC. This encodes CASSPPSGQVLSGANVLTF.

This chain links TRBV5-6 with TRBJ1-2; D unresolved. The CDR3 has 15 amino acids. Deletions cut 0 bases from V and 5 bases from J, with 14 bases between. Germline-derived CDR1 and CDR2 are SGHDT and YYEEEE. The CDR3 region is CASSLGVAGRYGYTF. The CDR3 nucleotides are TGTGCCAGCAGCTTGGGGGTGGCGGGTCGGTATGGCTACACCTTC.

The rearrangement uses TRBV27 and TRBJ2-5; the match to TRBD2 covers 13 bases. This CDR3 has 14 amino acids. Germline V CDR1 and CDR2: MNHEY, SMNVEV (reference sequence). V was pared by 8 bases and J by 5 bases, with 5 bases of the junction left unmatched. The CDR3: CASGLAGVVETQYF. The CDR3 DNA is TGTGCCAGCGGACTAGCGGGAGTGGTCGAGACCCAGTACTTC.

The genes are TRBV7-9 and TRBJ2-7; 7 bases map to TRBD2. Germline trimming cut 5 bases from V and 0 bases from J; bases unmatched to any gene: 7. Germline CDR1 SEHNR, CDR2 FQNEAQ (reference sequence). This CDR3 is built from 15 residues. CDR3: CASSPNGGSSYEQYF. As DNA, the CDR3 is TGTGCCAGCAGCCCAAACGGGGGGAGCTCCTACGAGCAGTACTTC. Full variable domain (missing parts from reference TRBV7-9 and TRBJ2-7): DTGVSQNPRHKITKRGQNVTFRCDPISEHNRLYWYRQTLGQGPEFLTYFQNEAQLEKSRLLSDRFSAERPKGSFSTLEIQRTEQGDSAMYLCASSPNGGSSYEQYFGPGTRLTVT.

The chain couples TRBV4-3 to TRBJ1-5; D gene unclear. The CDR3 sequence is 15 residues long. V was pared by 3 bases and J by 4 bases, with 13 bases between. The germline V gene has CDR1 LGHNA and CDR2 YSLEER. The CDR3 DNA reads TGCGCCAGCAGCCATAACACCGGAGGGAATCAGCCCCAGCATTTT. Residues: CASSHNTGGNQPQHF.

The rearrangement uses TRBV10-1 and TRBJ2-1; 8 bases agree with TRBD2. The germline CDR1 and CDR2 sequences are WNHNN and SYGVQD (reference sequence). The trim removed 5 bases at V and 3 bases at J, leaving 3 bases unmatched. CDR3 size: 14 residues. The CDR3 nucleotides are TGCGCCAGCAGTCAGCGGGGGCGCTACAATGAGCAGTTCTTC. As protein: CASSQRGRYNEQFF.

The chain combines TRBV19 with TRBJ2-1; TRBD2 matches 8 bases. Germline-derived CDR1 and CDR2 are LNHDA and SQIVND (reference sequence). Trimming took 2 bases from V and 8 from J; bases not matched to a gene: 5. The CDR3 has 14 residues. The CDR3 sequence: CASSITGGLDEQFF. The CDR3 region has the DNA TGTGCCAGTAGTATAACGGGAGGGCTGGATGAGCAGTTCTTC.

Only one count was recorded for this clone. This chain uses TRBV2 with TRBJ2-2; 13 bases match TRBD2. This CDR3 is 16 amino acids long. Germline values: CDR1 SNHLY, CDR2 FYNNEI. V shed 6 bases, J shed 4 bases, and the junction held 5 bases outside the gene matches. CDR3 sequence reads: CASRDRTSGSTGELFF. CDR3 bases: TGTGCCAGCAGGGATCGGACTAGCGGGAGCACCGGGGAGCTGTTTTTT. The full variable domain, its missing parts supplied by reference TRBV2 and TRBJ2-2, is EPEVTQTPSHQVTQMGQEVILRCVPISNHLYFYWYRQILGQKVEFLVSFYNNEISEKSEIFDDQFSVERPDGSNFTLKIRSTKLEDSAMYFCASRDRTSGSTGELFFGEGSRLTVL.

V usage is TRBV5-1 and J usage is TRBJ1-4, with 12 bases identical to TRBD1. Looked up from germline, CDR1 is SGHRS and CDR2 is YFSETQ. V was clipped by 2 bases and J by 4 bases; unmatched bases: 9. The CDR3 sequence is 18 residues long. Here the CDR3 reads CASSLTGTGGFGNEKLFF. The CDR3 DNA reads as TGCGCCAGCAGCTTAACCGGGACAGGGGGCTTCGGTAATGAAAAACTGTTTTTT.

This clone has only one observation. V gene TRBV20-1 combines with J gene TRBJ2-3; D is uncertain. The germline CDR1 and CDR2 sequences are DFQATT and SNEGSKA (reference sequence). The CDR3 has 11 residues. Trimming left V 6 bases short and J 11 bases short, with 15 bases between. The CDR3 DNA sequence: TGCAGTGCCCCCCGCTCGGGTGGGCAGTATTTT. Translating it yields CSAPRSGGQYF.

The chain joins TRBV5-1 to TRBJ2-7; D possibly corresponds to TRBD1 (6 bases). The CDR3 runs 15 residues. V shed 0 bases and J shed 6 bases, with 16 bases lying between them. Germline loops: CDR1 SGHRS, CDR2 YFSETQ. CDR3 sequence (DNA): TGCGCCAGCAGCTTGGCCTCAGGGGTAGCGTCCGAGCAGTACTTC. Amino acid sequence: CASSLASGVASEQYF.

This clone was counted once. This chain connects TRBV2 to TRBJ1-2; D remains ambiguous. Germline V gene lookup returns CDR1 SNHLY and CDR2 FYNNEI. The CDR3 consists of 14 residues. V was pared by 2 bases and J by 8 bases, with 15 bases between. CDR3 sequence reads: CASSEHGSGVGYTF. Here the CDR3 DNA reads TGTGCCAGCAGTGAACACGGGAGCGGGGTCGGCTACACCTTC. Full variable domain (rest looked up from reference TRBV2 and TRBJ1-2): EPEVTQTPSHQVTQMGQEVILRCVPISNHLYFYWYRQILGQKVEFLVSFYNNEISEKSEIFDDQFSVERPDGSNFTLKIRSTKLEDSAMYFCASSEHGSGVGYTFGSGTRLTVV.

The V call is TRBV10-3, the J call TRBJ2-7; 13 nucleotides match TRBD2. Germline-derived CDR1 and CDR2 are ENHRY and SYGVKD. This CDR3 spans 14 amino acids. Losses at the gene ends were 4 bases for V and 4 bases for J; bases not matched to a gene: 1. The CDR3 loop reads CAISGTSGSYEQYF. CDR3 nucleotides: TGTGCCATCAGTGGGACTAGCGGGAGTTACGAGCAGTACTTC.

Note on this clone: At one end the junction does not follow the germline gene, possibly because of a read error. This rearrangement joins TRBV9 to TRBJ1-2; a weak D match, TRBD1 (6 bases). CDR3 length: 15 amino acids. Germline V CDR1 and CDR2: SGDLS, YYNGEE. The CDR3 coding sequence is TGTGCCAGCAGCGTAGAGCAGGGGCATCTCTATGTCTACACCTTC. Its translation: CASSVEQGHLYVYTF.

This chain connects TRBV5-1 to TRBJ1-1; 8 nucleotides align to TRBD1. V was pared by 1 base and J by 0 bases, with 8 bases of the junction left unmatched. CDR3 length: 17 amino acids. The germline V gene encodes CDR1 SGHRS and CDR2 YFSETQ. The CDR3 sequence is CASSLIQGAYMNTEAFF. In DNA, the CDR3 is TGCGCCAGCAGCTTGATCCAGGGGGCCTACATGAACACTGAAGCTTTCTTT.

The chain has TRBV9 and TRBJ2-2; TRBD2 agrees at 9 bases. Germline V gene lookup returns CDR1 SGDLS and CDR2 YYNGEE. Trimming cost V 0 bases and J 0 bases; bases outside gene matches: 3. This CDR3 comprises 17 residues. The CDR3 loop is CASSVALAGTNTGELFF. CDR3 nucleotide sequence: TGTGCCAGCAGCGTAGCCCTAGCGGGAACGAACACCGGGGAGCTGTTTTTT. Variable domain in full (rest from reference TRBV9 and TRBJ2-2): DSGVTQTPKHLITATGQRVTLRCSPRSGDLSVYWYQQSLDQGLQFLIQYYNGEERAKGNILERFSAQQFPDLHSELNLSSLELGDSALYFCASSVALAGTNTGELFFGEGSRLTVL.

This clone was observed a few times. In the same sample, other DNA sequences code for this CDR3. This sequence joins TRBV11-2 and TRBJ1-1; D gene unclear. The length of the CDR3 is 16 residues. Per germline, CDR1 SGHAT and CDR2 FQNNGV. V was trimmed by 0 bases and J by 0 bases, leaving 11 bases between them. CDR3 loop: CASSLDHQVLNTEAFF. The CDR3 nucleotides are TGTGCCAGCAGCTTAGATCACCAGGTACTGAACACTGAAGCTTTCTTT.

The chain combines TRBV10-3 with TRBJ1-2; 7 bases map to TRBD1. Trimming removed 4 bases from V and 5 bases from J; junction bases left unmatched: 13. Germline lookup yields CDR1 ENHRY and CDR2 SYGVKD. The CDR3 covers 16 residues. This CDR3 is CAISAHGRTGEYGYTF. CDR3 bases: TGTGCCATCAGTGCCCACGGAAGAACAGGGGAGTATGGCTACACCTTC.

J is TRBJ1-2 and V is TRBV10-2, with D perhaps TRBD1 (5 bases). V dropped 3 bases and J dropped 8 bases, with 13 bases sitting between them. The CDR3 has 13 amino acids. Germline CDR1 and CDR2: WSHSY and SAAADI. The CDR3 bases are TGCGCCAGCAGTGATCGGGGGTCTGGCGGCTACACCTTC. This encodes CASSDRGSGGYTF.